The clone carrying this TCR beta chain was seen only a few times. Its antigen is currently unknown. The data derive from a study of a mutant IDH1 vaccine in newly diagnosed glioma. Study as a whole: The initiation of vaccination occurred 4-6 weeks after radiotherapy alone, or with temozolomide cycles. Prior therapy was radiotherapy, temozolomide, or both; most received both.

Time point reported: week 47, end of study. Topical imiquimod was applied with each vaccine dose, which held 300 ug of mutant IDH1 20-mer peptide. Libraries were prepared by immunoSEQ multiplex PCR; TCRdb keeps only in-frame clonotypes and omits some of them. The sample carries around 50,000 clones, around 84% recorded once. This TCR was sampled from a woman aged 25 to 39 with glioma. Some clones in this sample may be carry-over from other donors' samples. The source material was PBMCs, sampled from a glioma patient whose treatment included an IDH1 peptide vaccine.

The CDR3 nucleotides are TGTGCCAGCGCAGGGGCAGTTAACTATGGCTACACCTTC. It encodes CASAGAVNYGYTF. The J gene is TRBJ1-2, the V gene TRBV6-1; TRBD1 is a possible D gene (6 bases). V lost 8 bases, J lost 1 base, and 11 bases lay in between. Germline CDR1 and CDR2: MNHNS and SASEGT. The CDR3 length is 13 residues.